The rows below give T cell receptor beta chains drawn from one sample of a study of Ad26.COV2.S vaccination and SARS-CoV-2 variants. Repertoires were generated with immunoSEQ multiplex PCR, while TCRdb's copy carries only in-frame clones and drops some. The sample records about 350,000 clones, 70% to 90% being singletons. The specimen was peripheral blood, collected in a trial of Ad26.COV2.S vaccine versus placebo. Receptors were obtained from a person aged 18-65 years who received the Ad26.COV2.S COVID-19 vaccine or a placebo. Each CDR3 is given with its conserved first and last residue. A D gene is named only where the DNA matches it firmly. Part of the rows lack a size; the others show once, few, many or a class for expanded clones.

D	J	size	V	CDR3	DNA
-	TRBJ1-1	once	TRBV7-9	CASSSVGGMNTEAFF	TGTGCCAGCAGCTCTGTAGGGGGTATGAACACTGAAGCTTTCTTT
-	TRBJ1-6	-	TRBV6-4	CASSDSGQLNNSPLHF	TGTGCCAGCAGTGACTCCGGACAGCTCAATAATTCACCCCTCCACTTT
-	TRBJ1-1	-	TRBV5-5	CASSTGLQNTEAFF	TGTGCCAGCAGCACTGGACTCCAGAACACTGAAGCTTTCTTT
-	TRBJ1-5	-	TRBV5-6	CASSLGRGSNQPQHF	TGTGCCAGCAGCTTGGGCAGGGGTAGCAATCAGCCCCAGCATTTT
-	TRBJ2-7	-	TRBV25-1	CASSLYYEQYF	TGTGCCAGCAGTCTTTACTACGAGCAGTACTTC
-	TRBJ2-5	few	TRBV7-2	CASSLVTGPQETQYF	TGTGCCAGCAGCTTAGTTACAGGGCCCCAAGAGACCCAGTACTTC
-	TRBJ2-7	once	TRBV7-2	CASSPRVTYEQYF	TGTGCCAGCAGCCCGAGAGTCACCTACGAGCAGTACTTC
-	TRBJ2-1	-	TRBV30	CAWSSGTPYNEQFF	TGTGCCTGGAGTTCCGGGACACCTTACAATGAGCAGTTCTTC
-	TRBJ2-3	-	TRBV19	CASSIRDLRTDTQYF	TGTGCCAGTAGTATAAGAGATCTTCGCACAGATACGCAGTATTTT
-	TRBJ1-2	-	TRBV15	CATSRLQGYGYTF	TGTGCCACCAGCAGATTACAGGGATATGGCTACACCTTC
-	TRBJ1-2	-	TRBV7-2	CASSSWGVIGGYTF	TGTGCCAGCAGCTCCTGGGGGGTAATCGGGGGCTACACCTTC
-	TRBJ1-1	-	TRBV19	CASSPQAPRWDTEAFF	TGTGCCAGTAGTCCTCAGGCTCCCCGATGGGACACTGAAGCTTTCTTT
-	TRBJ2-7	-	TRBV13	CASSLVGVSSYEQYF	TGTGCCAGCAGCTTAGTTGGGGTTTCCTCCTACGAGCAGTACTTC
-	TRBJ2-3	-	TRBV7-3	CASSSYTGGGTDTQYF	TGTGCCAGCAGCTCCTACACCGGTGGAGGCACAGATACGCAGTATTTT
-	TRBJ2-1	-	TRBV6-5	CATETGTSSYNEQFF	TGTGCCACCGAGACCGGGACTTCCTCCTACAATGAGCAGTTCTTC
-	TRBJ2-7	-	TRBV4-1	CASSQGRGGSSYEQYF	TGCGCCAGCAGCCAGGGGAGAGGGGGAAGCTCCTACGAGCAGTACTTC
TRBD1	TRBJ1-2	-	TRBV6-6	CASSYDGDRNYGYTF	TGTGCCAGCAGTTACGATGGGGACAGAAACTATGGCTACACCTTC
-	TRBJ1-2	-	TRBV28	CASSTSVGGYGYTF	TGTGCCAGCAGTACTAGTGTCGGGGGGTATGGCTACACCTTC
TRBD1	TRBJ1-4	-	TRBV10-3	CAISRDRINEKLFF	TGTGCCATCAGCCGGGACAGAATTAATGAAAAACTGTTTTTT
-	TRBJ2-5	-	TRBV7-9	CASSFSGGRVVETQYF	TGTGCCAGCAGCTTTTCGGGGGGCAGGGTTGTAGAGACCCAGTACTTC
TRBD1	TRBJ2-4	-	TRBV7-9	CASSPWDRGGDIQYF	TGTGCCAGCAGCCCCTGGGACAGGGGAGGAGACATTCAGTACTTC
-	TRBJ1-2	once	TRBV7-2	CASSLARGLGYGYTF	TGTGCCAGCAGCTTAGCGCGGGGGCTCGGCTATGGCTACACCTTC
TRBD2	TRBJ2-5	-	TRBV27	CASSFSGGVETQYF	TGTGCCAGCAGTTTTTCGGGGGGAGTGGAGACCCAGTACTTC
-	TRBJ2-1	-	TRBV10-2	CASSELDEQFF	TGCGCCAGCAGTGAGTTGGATGAGCAGTTCTTC
-	TRBJ2-7	-	TRBV24-1	CATSDLQGGEQYF	TGTGCCACCAGTGATTTGCAAGGGGGCGAGCAGTACTTC
-	TRBJ1-5	-	TRBV4-1	CASSQDSAGIQPQHF	TGCGCCAGCAGCCAAGATTCGGCGGGGATTCAGCCCCAGCATTTT
-	TRBJ2-3	-	TRBV2	CASSMDWNTDTQYF	TGTGCCAGCAGTATGGACTGGAACACAGATACGCAGTATTTT
-	TRBJ2-1	-	TRBV19	CASSMGAGFYNEQFF	TGTGCCAGTAGTATGGGGGCGGGATTCTACAATGAGCAGTTCTTC
-	TRBJ1-6	-	TRBV9	CASSHGQNYSPLHF	TGTGCCAGCAGCCATGGACAGAATTATTCACCCCTCCACTTT
-	TRBJ1-6	-	TRBV27	CASSLSPVNSPLHF	TGTGCCAGCAGTTTAAGCCCGGTAAATTCACCCCTCCACTTT
-	TRBJ1-5	many	TRBV7-9	CASGAGNQPQHF	TGTGCCAGCGGGGCTGGCAATCAGCCCCAGCATTTT
TRBD1	TRBJ2-2	-	TRBV3-1/TRBV3-2	CASSRDRITGELFF	TGTGCCAGCAGCCGGGACAGGATCACCGGGGAGCTGTTTTTT
-	TRBJ2-7	-	TRBV5-4	CASSHGTPYEQYF	TGTGCCAGCAGCCACGGGACTCCCTACGAGCAGTACTTC
TRBD1	TRBJ2-1	-	TRBV19	CASSLISHSDRFTYNEQFF	TGTGCCAGTAGCCTTATATCCCACTCGGACAGGTTTACCTACAATGAGCAGTTCTTC
TRBD1	TRBJ1-2	-	TRBV5-4	CASSWSLQGGNGYTF	TGTGCCAGCAGCTGGTCCCTACAGGGGGGAAATGGCTACACCTTC
-	TRBJ2-2	-	TRBV7-2	CASSLGVTNTGELFF	TGTGCCAGCAGCTTAGGCGTGACGAACACCGGGGAGCTGTTTTTT
-	TRBJ1-1	-	TRBV19	CASTRTDNTEAFF	TGTGCCAGTACCCGGACGGACAACACTGAAGCTTTCTTT
-	TRBJ1-5	few	TRBV7-2	CASSLRGNQPQHF	TGTGCCAGCAGCTTACGAGGGAATCAGCCCCAGCATTTT
TRBD1	TRBJ2-1	-	TRBV13	CASSRIGQGWDEQFF	TGTGCCAGCAGCCGCATAGGACAGGGCTGGGATGAGCAGTTCTTC
-	TRBJ1-3	-	TRBV6-1	CASSESSKAGNTIYF	TGTGCCAGCAGTGAAAGTAGCAAGGCGGGAAACACCATATATTTT